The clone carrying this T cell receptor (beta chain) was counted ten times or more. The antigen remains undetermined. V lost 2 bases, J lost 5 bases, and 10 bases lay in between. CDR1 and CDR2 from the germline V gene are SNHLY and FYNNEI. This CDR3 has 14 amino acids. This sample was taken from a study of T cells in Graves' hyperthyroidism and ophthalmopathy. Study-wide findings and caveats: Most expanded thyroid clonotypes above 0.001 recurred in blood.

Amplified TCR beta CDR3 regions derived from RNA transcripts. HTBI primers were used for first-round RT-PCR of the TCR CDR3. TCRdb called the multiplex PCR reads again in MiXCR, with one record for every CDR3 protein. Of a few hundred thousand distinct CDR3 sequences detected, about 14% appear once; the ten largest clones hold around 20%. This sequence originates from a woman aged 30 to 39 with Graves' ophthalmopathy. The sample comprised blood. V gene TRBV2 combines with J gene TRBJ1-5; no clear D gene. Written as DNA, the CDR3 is TGTGCCAGCAGTGAATTTCCGCAGGATCAGCCCCAGCATTTT. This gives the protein CASSEFPQDQPQHF.